These 4 T cell receptor beta chains share one sample of origin, sequenced in a study of identical twins. TCRdb itself ran the 5' RACE reads through MiXCR, one entry per CDR3 protein. The sample lists 690,000 or so distinct CDR3 sequences, around 8.6% occurring once. This same sample was also taken into another study, of yellow fever vaccine responses in identical twins.

Sequenced material: PBMCs. The receptors here all came from a woman between 18 and 29 years old in good health.

V is TRBV18 and J is TRBJ1-4; the match to TRBD1 covers 7 bases. Germline-derived CDR1 and CDR2 are KGHSH and LQKENI. The ends lost 8 bases at V and 6 bases at J; junction bases unmatched: 9. This CDR3 has 14 amino acids. CDR3 sequence (DNA): TGTGCCAGCACGAAGACAGGGTCAGATGAAAAACTGTTTTTT. Translation: CASTKTGSDEKLFF.

The sample holds many counts of this clonotype. The chain joins TRBV10-2 to TRBJ2-1; tentatively, D is TRBD2 (6 bases). The CDR3 sequence is 13 residues long. V was cut by 6 bases and J by 5 bases, with 11 bases left in between. Germline values: CDR1 WSHSY, CDR2 SAAADI. CDR3 protein: CASSGRRNNEQFF. CDR3 nucleotide sequence: TGCGCCAGCAGCGGGAGACGCAACAATGAGCAGTTCTTC.

This clonotype was seen ten or more times. V is TRBV5-1 and J is TRBJ2-1; D unresolved. V was clipped by 0 bases and J by 2 bases, with 9 bases between them. CDR1 SGHRS and CDR2 YFSETQ come from the germline V gene. The CDR3 loop spans 15 amino acids. The CDR3 DNA reads as TGCGCCAGCAGCTTGGTCGCGGTCCCCTACAATGAGCAGTTCTTC. Protein sequence: CASSLVAVPYNEQFF.

V gene TRBV10-3 combines with J gene TRBJ2-1, with D possibly matching TRBD1 (6 bases). V shed 0 bases and J shed 0 bases, with 9 bases lying between them. Germline V CDR1 and CDR2: ENHRY, SYGVKD. The CDR3 length is 16 residues. Here the CDR3 DNA reads TGTGCCATCAGTGAGTCCCGAGGGGGCTCCTACAATGAGCAGTTCTTC. Its protein product is CAISESRGGSYNEQFF.